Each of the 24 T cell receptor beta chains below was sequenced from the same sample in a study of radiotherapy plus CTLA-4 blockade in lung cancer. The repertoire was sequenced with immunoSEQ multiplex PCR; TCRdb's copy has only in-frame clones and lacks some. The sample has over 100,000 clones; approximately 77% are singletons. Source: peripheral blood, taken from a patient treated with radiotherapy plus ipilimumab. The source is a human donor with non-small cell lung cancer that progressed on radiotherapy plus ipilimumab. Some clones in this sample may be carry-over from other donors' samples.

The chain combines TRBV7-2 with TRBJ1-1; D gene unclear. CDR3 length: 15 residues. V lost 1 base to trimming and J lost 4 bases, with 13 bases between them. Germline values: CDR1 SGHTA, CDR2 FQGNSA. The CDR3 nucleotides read TGTGCCAGCAGCTTAGGTAGGATGGCAGGCACTGAAGCTTTCTTT. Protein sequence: CASSLGRMAGTEAFF.

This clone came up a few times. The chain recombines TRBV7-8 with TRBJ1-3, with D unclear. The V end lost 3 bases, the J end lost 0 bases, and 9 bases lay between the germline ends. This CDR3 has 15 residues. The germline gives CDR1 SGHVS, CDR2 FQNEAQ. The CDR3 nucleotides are TGTGCCAGCAGCTTCCAAGTCGGCTCTGGAAACACCATATATTTT. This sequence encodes CASSFQVGSGNTIYF.

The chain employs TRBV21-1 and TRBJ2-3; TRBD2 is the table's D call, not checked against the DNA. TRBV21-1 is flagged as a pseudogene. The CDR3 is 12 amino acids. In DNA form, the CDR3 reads TGTGCCAGCACGAACTGGACAGATACGCAGTATTTT. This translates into CASTNWTDTQYF.

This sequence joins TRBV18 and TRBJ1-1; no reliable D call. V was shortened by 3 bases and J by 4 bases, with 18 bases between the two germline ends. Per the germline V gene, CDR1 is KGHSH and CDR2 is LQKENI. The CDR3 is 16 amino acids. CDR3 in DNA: TGTGCCAGCTCACCGATAACTTTCAACGGGGTCACTGAAGCTTTCTTT. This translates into CASSPITFNGVTEAFF.

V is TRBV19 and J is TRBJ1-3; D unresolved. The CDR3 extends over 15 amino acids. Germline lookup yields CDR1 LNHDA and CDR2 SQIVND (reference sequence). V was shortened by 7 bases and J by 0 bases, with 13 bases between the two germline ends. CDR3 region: CASTLKQNSGNTIYF. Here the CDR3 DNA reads TGTGCCAGTACTCTTAAACAGAACTCTGGAAACACCATATATTTT.

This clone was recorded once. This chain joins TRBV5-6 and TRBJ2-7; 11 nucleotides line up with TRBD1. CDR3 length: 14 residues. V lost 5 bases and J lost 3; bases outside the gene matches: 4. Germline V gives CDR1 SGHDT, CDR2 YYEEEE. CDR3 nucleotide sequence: TGTGCCAGCAGGGGACAGGGGGGTATCTACGAGCAGTACTTC. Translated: CASRGQGGIYEQYF.

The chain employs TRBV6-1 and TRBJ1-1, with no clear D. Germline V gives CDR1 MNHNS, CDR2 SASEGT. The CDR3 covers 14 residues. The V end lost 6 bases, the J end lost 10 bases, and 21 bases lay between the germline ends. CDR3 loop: CASRPADSILGAFF. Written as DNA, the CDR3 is TGTGCCAGCAGACCCGCTGACTCTATACTGGGAGCTTTCTTT.

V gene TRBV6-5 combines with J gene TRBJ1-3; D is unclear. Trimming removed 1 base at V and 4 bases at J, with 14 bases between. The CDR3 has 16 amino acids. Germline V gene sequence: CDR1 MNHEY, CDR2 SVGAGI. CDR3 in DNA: TGTGCCAGCAGTTACTTGGCCGGCGGTGGCGGAAACACCATATATTTT. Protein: CASSYLAGGGGNTIYF.

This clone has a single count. The CDR3: CASSMVGSSYEQYF. Here the CDR3 DNA reads TGTGCCAGTAGTATGGTAGGGTCCTCCTACGAGCAGTACTTC. This rearrangement joins TRBV19 to TRBJ2-7, with D unclear. Trimming removed 3 bases at V and 0 bases at J, with 9 bases between. Per the germline V gene, CDR1 is LNHDA and CDR2 is SQIVND (reference sequence). This CDR3 has 14 amino acids. Combining the CDR3 with reference TRBV19 and TRBJ2-7 gives the whole variable domain DGGITQSPKYLFRKEGQNVTLSCEQNLNHDAMYWYRQDPGQGLRLIYYSQIVNDFQKGDIAEGYSVSREKKESFPLTVTSAQKNPTAFYLCASSMVGSSYEQYFGPGTRLTVT.

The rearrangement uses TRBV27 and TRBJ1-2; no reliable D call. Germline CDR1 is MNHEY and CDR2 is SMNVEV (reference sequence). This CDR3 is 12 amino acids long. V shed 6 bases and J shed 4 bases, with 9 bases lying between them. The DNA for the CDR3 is TGTGCCAGCAGAGACGTCGCCTATGGCTACACCTTC. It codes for CASRDVAYGYTF.

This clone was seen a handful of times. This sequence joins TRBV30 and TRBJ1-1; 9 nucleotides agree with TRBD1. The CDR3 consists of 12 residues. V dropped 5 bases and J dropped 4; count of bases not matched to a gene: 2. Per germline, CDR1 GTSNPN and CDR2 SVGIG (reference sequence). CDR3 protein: CAWDRGSTEAFF. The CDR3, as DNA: TGTGCCTGGGACAGGGGGAGCACTGAAGCTTTCTTT.

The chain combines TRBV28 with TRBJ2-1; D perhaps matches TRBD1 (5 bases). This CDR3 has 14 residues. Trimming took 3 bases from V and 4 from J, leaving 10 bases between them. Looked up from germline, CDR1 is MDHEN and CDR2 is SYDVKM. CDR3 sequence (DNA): TGTGCCAGCAGTTTGATCCCAGGGTACAATGAGCAGTTCTTC. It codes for CASSLIPGYNEQFF. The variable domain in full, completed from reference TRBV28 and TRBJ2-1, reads DVKVTQSSRYLVKRTGEKVFLECVQDMDHENMFWYRQDPGLGLRLIYFSYDVKMKEKGDIPEGYSVSREKKERFSLILESASTNQTSMYLCASSLIPGYNEQFFGPGTRLTVL.

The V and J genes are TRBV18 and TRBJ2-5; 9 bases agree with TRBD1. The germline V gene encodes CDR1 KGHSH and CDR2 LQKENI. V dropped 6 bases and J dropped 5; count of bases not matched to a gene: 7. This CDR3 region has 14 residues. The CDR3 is CASSMGQGTETQYF. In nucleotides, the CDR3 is TGTGCCAGCTCGATGGGACAGGGAACGGAGACCCAGTACTTC.

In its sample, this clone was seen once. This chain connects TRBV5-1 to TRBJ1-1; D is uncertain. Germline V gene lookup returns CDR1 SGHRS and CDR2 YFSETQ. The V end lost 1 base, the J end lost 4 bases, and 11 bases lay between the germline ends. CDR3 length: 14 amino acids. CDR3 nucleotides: TGCGCCAGCAGCTTGTTGAATTCCCCCACTGAAGCTTTCTTT. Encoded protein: CASSLLNSPTEAFF.

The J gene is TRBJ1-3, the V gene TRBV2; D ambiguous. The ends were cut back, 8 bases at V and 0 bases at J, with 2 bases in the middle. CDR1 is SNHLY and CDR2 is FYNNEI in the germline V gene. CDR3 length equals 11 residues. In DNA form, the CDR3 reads TGTGCCAGCTCCTCTGGAAACACCATATATTTT. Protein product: CASSSGNTIYF.

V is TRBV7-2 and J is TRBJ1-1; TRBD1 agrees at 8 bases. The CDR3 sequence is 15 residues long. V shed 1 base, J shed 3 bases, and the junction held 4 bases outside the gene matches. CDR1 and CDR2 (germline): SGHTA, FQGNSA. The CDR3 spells CASSLVTGADTEAFF. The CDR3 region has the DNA TGTGCCAGCAGCTTAGTGACAGGGGCGGACACTGAAGCTTTCTTT.

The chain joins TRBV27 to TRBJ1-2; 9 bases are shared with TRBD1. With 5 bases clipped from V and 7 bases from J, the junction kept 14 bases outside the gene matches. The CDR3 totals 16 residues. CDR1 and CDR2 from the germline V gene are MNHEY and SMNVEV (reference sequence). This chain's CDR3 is CASSPSYGQGLGGYTF. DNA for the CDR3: TGTGCCAGCAGTCCAAGCTACGGACAGGGGTTAGGTGGCTACACCTTC.

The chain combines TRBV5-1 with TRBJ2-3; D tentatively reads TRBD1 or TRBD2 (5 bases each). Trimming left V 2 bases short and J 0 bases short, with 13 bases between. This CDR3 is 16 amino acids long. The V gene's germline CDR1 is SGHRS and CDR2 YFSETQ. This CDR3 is CASSFKSGPSTDTQYF. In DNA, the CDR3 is TGCGCCAGCAGCTTTAAGTCGGGGCCGAGCACAGATACGCAGTATTTT.

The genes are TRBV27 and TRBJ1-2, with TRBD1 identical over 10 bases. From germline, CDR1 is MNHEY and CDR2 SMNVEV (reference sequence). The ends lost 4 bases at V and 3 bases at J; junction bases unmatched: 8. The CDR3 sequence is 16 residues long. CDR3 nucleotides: TGTGCCAGCAGTTCGCCCGGAGACAGGGGGCACTATGGCTACACCTTC. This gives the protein CASSSPGDRGHYGYTF.

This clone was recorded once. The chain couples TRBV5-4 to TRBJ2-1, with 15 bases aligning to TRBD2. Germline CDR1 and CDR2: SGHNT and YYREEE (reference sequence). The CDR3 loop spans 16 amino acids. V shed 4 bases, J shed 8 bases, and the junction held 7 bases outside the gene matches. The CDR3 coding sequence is TGTGCCAGCAGCCGGACTAGCGGGGGGGCGGGCGATGAGCAGTTCTTC. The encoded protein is CASSRTSGGAGDEQFF.

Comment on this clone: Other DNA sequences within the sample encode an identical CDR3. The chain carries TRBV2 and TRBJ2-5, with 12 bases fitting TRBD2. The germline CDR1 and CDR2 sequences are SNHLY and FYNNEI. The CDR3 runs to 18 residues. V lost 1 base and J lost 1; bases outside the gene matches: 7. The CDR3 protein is CASSEELAGGWGQETQYF. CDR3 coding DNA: TGTGCCAGCAGTGAAGAACTAGCGGGGGGTTGGGGCCAAGAGACCCAGTACTTC.

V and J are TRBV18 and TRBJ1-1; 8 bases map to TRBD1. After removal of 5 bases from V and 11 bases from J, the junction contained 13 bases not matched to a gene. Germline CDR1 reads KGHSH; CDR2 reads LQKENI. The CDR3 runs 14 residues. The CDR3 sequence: CASSSPLDRVNAFF. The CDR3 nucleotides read TGTGCCAGCTCATCTCCTTTGGACAGGGTGAATGCTTTCTTT.

In nucleotides, the CDR3 is TGTGCCAGCAGCTCCTACCCACGACAGGGGAACTATGGCTACACCTTC. As protein: CASSSYPRQGNYGYTF. The rearrangement joins TRBV5-8 to TRBJ1-2, with 8 bases lining up with TRBD1. The junction had 9 bases not matched to a gene; V was cut back by 3 bases and J by 2 bases. This CDR3 has 16 amino acids. In germline, CDR1 is SGHTS, CDR2 YDEGEE.

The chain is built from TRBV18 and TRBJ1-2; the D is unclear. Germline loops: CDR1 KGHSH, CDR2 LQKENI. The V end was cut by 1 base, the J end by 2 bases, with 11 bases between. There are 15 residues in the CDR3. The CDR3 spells CASSPRLQQNYGYTF. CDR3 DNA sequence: TGTGCCAGCTCACCACGTTTACAGCAGAACTATGGCTACACCTTC.